The clone carrying this TCR beta chain was seen a few times. What it binds is unknown. The evidence that diagnosis relied on was clinical symptoms, serum thyroxine, TRAb, thyroid ultrasound and orbital computed tomography. A roughly 9.3 ml volume of fresh peripheral blood provided the PBMCs. This sample was taken from a study of Graves' ophthalmopathy and Graves' hyperthyroidism. Looking at the study overall: Samples of peripheral blood were obtained at initial diagnosis, prior to treatment of any kind. Study-wide points: Most expanded clonotypes from thyroid (those above 0.001 frequency) were also found in blood.

Unmatched junction bases numbered 1, after V lost 0 bases and J lost 2 bases. Germline V gene data show CDR1 as PRHDT and CDR2 as FYEKMQ (reference sequence). The CDR3 has 17 residues. RNA served as the template for amplifying TCR beta CDR3 regions. The authors performed first-round RT-PCR with HTBI primers and then a second-round multiplex PCR. Using its own MiXCR run on the multiplex PCR reads, TCRdb lists one record per CDR3 protein. Of fewer than 400,000 distinct CDR3 sequences in the sample, roughly 18% are singletons; the top ten hold roughly 1.4%. The chain carries TRBV13 and TRBJ2-5; 15 bases are shared with TRBD2. This TCR came from a woman under 30 with Graves' ophthalmopathy. What was sequenced was peripheral blood. This chain's CDR3 is CASSLGGLAGGQETQYF. The CDR3 bases are TGTGCCAGCAGCTTAGGCGGACTAGCGGGAGGGCAAGAGACCCAGTACTTC.